These 8 T cell receptor beta chains originate from one sample sequenced in a study of monozygotic twins with inflammatory bowel disease. TCRdb reprocessed the 5' RACE reads, with one entry per CDR3 protein and no DNA. The repertoire table contains 400,000 or so distinct CDR3 sequences. Input material: blood. All receptors come from a human donor with ulcerative colitis or Crohn's disease, or a healthy co-twin of an affected twin (not recorded which).

The rearrangement links TRBV4-3 to TRBJ2-1. This CDR3 is 15 amino acids long. CDR1 and CDR2 from the germline V gene are LGHNA and YSLEER. The CDR3 sequence is CASSQDPTNGNEQFF.

The V and J genes are TRBV7-3 and TRBJ2-1; the D gene TCRdb calls, TRBD2, cannot be checked with no DNA. CDR1 and CDR2 from the germline V gene are SGHTA and FQGTGA. CDR3 length: 15 amino acids. The CDR3 protein is CASSQFSGRANEQFF.

This chain joins TRBV18 and TRBJ2-7; TCRdb's D call of TRBD2 is untestable without DNA. Germline assignment: CDR1 KGHSH and CDR2 LQKENI. The CDR3 totals 13 residues. CDR3 in amino acids: CASSPLGGNEQYF.

The V gene is TRBV5-1, the J gene TRBJ2-3; checking the TCRdb D call of TRBD2 is not possible without DNA. CDR3 length: 13 residues. Per germline, CDR1 SGHRS and CDR2 YFSETQ. Here the CDR3 reads CASSLPHTVGQYF.

The chain is built from TRBV27 and TRBJ2-7; the TCRdb D gene call, TRBD2, has no DNA to confirm it. The CDR3 is 14 residues long. The V gene's germline CDR1 is MNHEY and CDR2 SMNVEV (reference sequence). The CDR3 sequence: CASSELAGESEQYF.

V gene TRBV20-1 combines with J gene TRBJ1-1. CDR3 length: 15 residues. From germline, CDR1 is DFQATT and CDR2 SNEGSKA (reference sequence). CDR3 residues: CSARDLERSNTEAFF.

The chain carries TRBV12-3 or TRBV12-4 and TRBJ2-7; as DNA is missing, the TRBD1 call by TCRdb cannot be tested. The CDR3 consists of 14 residues. The CDR3 region is CASRPPGDSYEQYF.

The rearrangement joins TRBV5-6 to TRBJ1-1; absent DNA, TCRdb's TRBD1 call cannot be checked. The V gene's germline CDR1 is SGHDT and CDR2 YYEEEE. The CDR3 has 12 amino acids. This chain's CDR3 is CASSAGTPEAFF.